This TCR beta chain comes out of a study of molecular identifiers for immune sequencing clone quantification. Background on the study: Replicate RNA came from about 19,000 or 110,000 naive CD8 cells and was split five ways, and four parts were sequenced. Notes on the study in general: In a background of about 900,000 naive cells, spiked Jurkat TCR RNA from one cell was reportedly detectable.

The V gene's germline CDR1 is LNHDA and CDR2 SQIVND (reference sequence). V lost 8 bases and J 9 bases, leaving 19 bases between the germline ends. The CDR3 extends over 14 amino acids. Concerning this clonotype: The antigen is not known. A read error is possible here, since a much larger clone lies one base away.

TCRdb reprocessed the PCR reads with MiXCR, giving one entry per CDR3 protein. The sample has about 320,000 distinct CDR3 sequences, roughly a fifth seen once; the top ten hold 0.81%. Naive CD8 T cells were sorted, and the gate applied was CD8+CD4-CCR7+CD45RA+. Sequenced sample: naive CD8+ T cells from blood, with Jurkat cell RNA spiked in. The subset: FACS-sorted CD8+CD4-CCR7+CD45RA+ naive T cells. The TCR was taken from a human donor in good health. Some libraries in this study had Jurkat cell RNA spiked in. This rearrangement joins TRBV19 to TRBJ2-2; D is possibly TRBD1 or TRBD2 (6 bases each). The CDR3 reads CASFGSRGPWELFF. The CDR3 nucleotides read TGTGCCAGTTTCGGATCTCGGGGGCCCTGGGAGCTGTTTTTT. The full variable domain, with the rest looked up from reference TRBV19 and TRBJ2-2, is DGGITQSPKYLFRKEGQNVTLSCEQNLNHDAMYWYRQDPGQGLRLIYYSQIVNDFQKGDIAEGYSVSREKKESFPLTVTSAQKNPTAFYLCASFGSRGPWELFFGEGSRLTVL.